Given below is one T cell receptor (beta chain) in context. Its antigen is unknown. No base quality values were provided; no much bigger clone lies one nucleotide off. This sample is part of a study of OX40 agonist ivuxolimab in advanced cancers. In the study overall: Ivuxolimab was an agonistic, fully human IgG2 monoclonal antibody directed against OX40 (CD134), a costimulatory receptor. Intravenous ivuxolimab was administered to patients every 2 weeks at six dose levels: 0.01, 0.1, 0.3, 1.5, 3 and 10 mg/kg. Among the roughly 52 dose-escalation patients, around 20 had hepatocellular carcinoma, roughly 15 melanoma, 9 renal cell carcinoma and 9 head and neck cancer. The dose-escalation cohort was 82.7% male with a mean age of about 58 years, ranging from about 23 to 85. Patients were allowed to have had prior anti-PD-1, anti-PD-L1 or anti-CTLA-4 therapy, and 30% to 40% of the dose-escalation patients had previously received checkpoint inhibitors. Partial responses were achieved by three dose-escalation patients, of whom one had hepatocellular carcinoma and two had cutaneous melanoma. The purpose of peripheral TCRbeta sequencing was to test whether ivuxolimab changed TCR sequence diversity and led to clonal T-cell expansion. The monotherapy dose-escalation portion (N ≈ 50 patients) of the phase I ivuxolimab trial is reported in the paper. The full study reports these points: Low levels of normalized T-cell clonal expansion were also seen in some patients who did not respond. In the 0.1-3.0 mg/kg groups, partial responders were among the patients with the lowest normalized peripheral clonal expansion, particularly in CD8+ T cells. After ivuxolimab, CD8+ T cells had more expanded clones than CD4+ T cells on average. At doses of 0.1 to 3.0 mg/kg, clonal expansion of both CD4+ and CD8+ T cells in blood was seen between baseline and week 6. Which antigens the clonally expanded peripheral T cells were specific for was not determined.

The trial excluded patients who had a history of autoimmune disease or who were on systemic immunosuppression. In every dose cohort, peripheral blood was drawn for TCR sequencing at baseline, cycle 4 day 1, and cycle 7 day 1. Samples were obtained from an open-label, multicenter, first-in-human phase I dose-escalation trial of ivuxolimab. Adults with locally advanced or metastatic head and neck squamous cell, hepatocellular, melanoma or renal cell carcinoma were enrolled in the trial. Before TCR sequencing, CD4+ and CD8+ T cells were separately sorted from peripheral blood. CDR1 and CDR2 were assigned from the germline V gene as SGHRS and YFSETQ. Its CDR3 holds 13 amino acids, cysteine through phenylalanine. The read is trimmed to its CDR3 DNA, 39 bases read in frame from base 1. Relative to germline, V is 0 bases shorter and J is 0 bases shorter, with 3 bases between their ends. Genomic DNA was isolated from the sorted cells so that the TCRbeta CDR3 region could be sequenced. TCRbeta CDR3 regions were sequenced using the immunoSEQ Assay. This immuneACCESS table, as held by TCRdb, lists in-frame sequences with V and J called but not all clones. Of the missing ones, under half trace to an unresolved V gene in checked studies; the others have no known cause. The sample contains tens of thousands of clones, 80% to 90% of them found a single time. Together, the top ten hold 40% to 50% of the sample.

The rearranged segments are TRBV5-1 and TRBJ1-1; the D gene is unclear. Sequencing used CD4+ or CD8+ T cells sorted from blood, obtained in a trial of the OX40 agonist ivuxolimab. The TCR originated in an adult with an advanced solid tumor such as melanoma, head and neck, liver or kidney cancer. The DNA is as follows: TGCGCCAGCAGCTTGGACCTGAACACTGAAGCTTTCTTT. Protein translation: CASSLDLNTEAFF.